The 10 T cell receptor beta chains reported below all come from one sample, sequenced in a study of Ad26.COV2.S vaccination and SARS-CoV-2 variants (dated by TCRdb to about 2021). What the treatment or condition label conveys for this sample: 15 to 20 received Ad26.COV2.S at low or high dose, single or two shots; about five received placebo; per-sample allocation not given. For vaccine and placebo recipients, repertoires were sequenced using samples collected on day 63 after the first injection. Receptor libraries were prepared by the immunoSEQ multiplex PCR assay. TCRdb holds this immuneACCESS table with in-frame rearrangements only. Some clones are missing; in checked studies, unresolved V genes explain under half, and the rest has no known cause. The sample data list nearly 400,000 clones, and about 91% of these were observed just once. Under 2% of the sample lies in the top ten. The specimen was peripheral blood, collected in a trial of Ad26.COV2.S vaccine versus placebo. These receptors all stem from a person between 18 and 65 years old who received the Ad26.COV2.S COVID-19 vaccine or a placebo.

This rearrangement joins TRBV7-3 to TRBJ2-5; TRBD1 aligns across 8 bases. CDR3 length: 12 amino acids. CDR1 is SGHTA and CDR2 is FQGTGA in the germline V gene. Trimming removed 2 bases from V and 7 bases from J; junction bases left unmatched: 0. The CDR3, as DNA: TGTGCCAGCAGCTTAGACAGGGGGACCCAGTACTTC. Translating it yields CASSLDRGTQYF.

The chain has TRBV28 and TRBJ2-7; 13 bases match TRBD2. The CDR3 runs to 18 residues. The germline CDR1 and CDR2 sequences are MDHEN and SYDVKM. Trimming cost V 1 base and J 6 bases; bases outside gene matches: 12. The CDR3 DNA reads as TGTGCCAGCAGTTTATTTCGTGGGACTAGCGGGGTGAGCTTCGAGCAGTACTTC. It specifies CASSLFRGTSGVSFEQYF.

This chain links TRBV5-1 with TRBJ1-1; 8 bases match TRBD1. Per the germline V gene, CDR1 is SGHRS and CDR2 is YFSETQ. Unmatched junction bases numbered 13, after V lost 2 bases and J lost 4 bases. This CDR3 is built from 17 residues. This CDR3 reads CASSLQGVGVGSTEAFF. CDR3 bases: TGCGCCAGCAGCTTACAGGGGGTGGGCGTCGGGAGCACTGAAGCTTTCTTT.

The chain is built from TRBV7-2 and TRBJ2-3; a weak D match, TRBD1 (6 bases). The V gene's germline CDR1 is SGHTA and CDR2 FQGNSA. There are 15 residues in the CDR3. V was trimmed by 8 bases and J by 5 bases, leaving 20 bases between them. This chain's CDR3 is CASRSGGARGDTQYF. The CDR3 DNA sequence: TGTGCCAGCCGGTCTGGGGGCGCCAGGGGAGATACGCAGTATTTT.

The chain carries TRBV9 and TRBJ2-7, with TRBD2 matching 8 bases. The CDR3 has 16 amino acids. V was pared by 4 bases and J by 0 bases, with 9 bases of the junction left unmatched. Looked up from germline, CDR1 is SGDLS and CDR2 is YYNGEE. The CDR3 DNA reads as TGTGCCAGCAGCCCGAGTGGGCGGGAGGACTCCTACGAGCAGTACTTC. Its translation is CASSPSGREDSYEQYF.

This clone was seen only a few times. This sequence joins TRBV6-2 or TRBV6-3 and TRBJ2-1; possibly TRBD1 or TRBD2 for D (5 bases each). CDR3 length: 15 amino acids. V was shortened by 2 bases and J by 2 bases, with 10 bases between the two germline ends. CDR1 is MNHEY, CDR2 SVGEGT, per germline. The CDR3 DNA reads TGTGCCAGCAGTTACGACAGTAGCGCCTACAATGAGCAGTTCTTC. Protein sequence: CASSYDSSAYNEQFF.

A remark on this clone: The identical CDR3 is also encoded by other nucleotide sequences in the sample. The chain recombines TRBV28 with TRBJ1-5; D is ambiguous. The V and J ends lost 2 bases and 1 base respectively, with 6 bases between them. This CDR3 spans 14 amino acids. Germline assignment: CDR1 MDHEN and CDR2 SYDVKM. The CDR3 spells CASSLRVSNQPQHF. The CDR3 coding sequence is TGTGCCAGCAGTTTAAGGGTGAGCAATCAGCCCCAGCATTTT.

Only a few counts were recorded for this clone. The J gene is TRBJ2-7, the V gene TRBV7-9; 7 bases line up with TRBD1. Germline CDR1 and CDR2: SEHNR and FQNEAQ (reference sequence). This CDR3 is 12 amino acids long. V lost 1 base to trimming and J lost 6 bases; unmatched junction nucleotides: 0. The CDR3 DNA sequence: TGTGCCAGCAGCTTAGAGGGGGCCGAGCAGTACTTC. Encoded protein: CASSLEGAEQYF.

This chain connects TRBV30 to TRBJ2-3; D ambiguous. V was cut by 4 bases and J by 0 bases, with 11 bases left in between. Looked up from germline, CDR1 is GTSNPN and CDR2 is SVGIG (reference sequence). The CDR3 has 14 residues. CDR3 amino acids: CAWMTVTSTDTQYF. CDR3 nucleotides: TGTGCCTGGATGACTGTTACTAGCACAGATACGCAGTATTTT.

The CDR3, as DNA: TGTGCCAGCAGCGAGAGGGGTAAGACTGAAGCTTTCTTT. Encoded protein: CASSERGKTEAFF. The gene calls are TRBV9 and TRBJ1-1; perhaps TRBD1 as D (5 bases). CDR1 SGDLS and CDR2 YYNGEE come from the germline V gene. The CDR3 totals 13 residues. V dropped 3 bases and J dropped 5 bases, with 11 bases sitting between them. Full variable domain (rest looked up from reference TRBV9 and TRBJ1-1): DSGVTQTPKHLITATGQRVTLRCSPRSGDLSVYWYQQSLDQGLQFLIQYYNGEERAKGNILERFSAQQFPDLHSELNLSSLELGDSALYFCASSERGKTEAFFGQGTRLTVV.